The rows below give T cell receptor beta chains drawn from one sample of a study of blood T cell repertoires in COVID-19. Produced via immunoSEQ multiplex PCR; TCRdb's table is partial and in-frame only. The repertoire holds over 100,000 clones, with 82% as singletons. The source material was peripheral blood. The receptors come from a man in his 70s with acute or convalescent COVID-19. Both conserved end residues are part of each CDR3. A D gene is named only where the DNA matches it firmly. Rows may omit the clone size; those that give it use once, few, many or a size class.

D gene	clone size	V gene	J gene	CDR3 DNA	CDR3 protein
-	-	TRBV1	TRBJ1-3	TGCACCAGCAGCCCCGTACCGCCCGGTGCTGGAAACACCATATATTTT	CTSSPVPPGAGNTIYF
-	-	TRBV23-1	TRBJ1-2	TGCGCCAGCAGTCCGCCAGGGCTTAACTATGGCTACACCTTC	CASSPPGLNYGYTF
TRBD1	-	TRBV6-1	TRBJ2-1	TGTGCCAGCAGTGGACTTGGGACAGGGAGGTTCAATGAGCAGTTCTTC	CASSGLGTGRFNEQFF
-	-	TRBV12-3/TRBV12-4	TRBJ1-1	TGTGCCAGCAGTTCCCGTGGTGGGGCGGAAGCTTTCTTT	CASSSRGGAEAFF
TRBD1	-	TRBV18	TRBJ2-3	TGTGCCAGCTCGTCGACAGGGCGGGCTGATACGCAGTATTTT	CASSSTGRADTQYF
TRBD1	-	TRBV6-5	TRBJ2-1	TGTGCCAGCAGTAGCACAGGGGGTCGGAATGAGCAGTTCTTC	CASSSTGGRNEQFF
-	-	TRBV18	TRBJ1-6	TGTGCCAGCTCACGAGGGGGTGGTAATAATTCACCCCTCCACTTT	CASSRGGGNNSPLHF
-	-	TRBV19	TRBJ1-1	TGTGCCAGTAGTATCCGGGCAGGGTCGGACGGCACTGAAGCTTTCTTT	CASSIRAGSDGTEAFF
-	-	TRBV7-9	TRBJ2-1	TGTGCCAGCACCCCTCGTGGCATATCCTACAATGAGCAGTTCTTC	CASTPRGISYNEQFF
TRBD1	-	TRBV6-6	TRBJ2-1	TGTGCCAGCAGCACCGACAGGGGGTCCTACAATGAGCAGTTCTTC	CASSTDRGSYNEQFF
-	-	TRBV5-1	TRBJ2-5	TGCGCCAGCAGCTTGGCCCCGACAGGGACGGGAGGGGAGACCCAGTACTTC	CASSLAPTGTGGETQYF
TRBD1	-	TRBV5-1	TRBJ2-1	TGCGCCAGCAGCTTGGCCTGGGGCAGGGGGATTAATGAGCAGTTCTTC	CASSLAWGRGINEQFF
TRBD1	-	TRBV30	TRBJ1-4	TGTGCCATAGACGGGACAGGGGGTGAAAAACTGTTTTTT	CAIDGTGGEKLFF
-	-	TRBV9	TRBJ2-5	TGTGCCAGCAGCGTAGCGGCGGGAAAAGAGACCCAGTACTTC	CASSVAAGKETQYF
-	few	TRBV15	TRBJ2-7	TGTGCCACCAGCAGAGCGGGAGTGTACGAGCAGTACTTC	CATSRAGVYEQYF
-	-	TRBV7-9	TRBJ1-2	TGTGCCAGCAGCGAGCAGGGTACGGGCTATGGCTACACCTTC	CASSEQGTGYGYTF
-	-	TRBV9	TRBJ2-2	TGTGCCAGCAGCGTAGGAGGTGACCGCGGGGAGCTGTTTTTT	CASSVGGDRGELFF
-	-	TRBV21-1	TRBJ2-2	TGTGCCAGCAGCAAAGCGAGTATCCTGAACACCGGGGAGCTGTTTTTT	CASSKASILNTGELFF
-	-	TRBV5-1	TRBJ1-1	TGCGCCAGCAGCTTGGACATGGAAGCTTTCTTT	CASSLDMEAFF
TRBD1	-	TRBV4-2	TRBJ2-1	TGTGCCAGCAGCCAAAATCCGGGACAGAAATCCAGTGAGCAGTTCTTC	CASSQNPGQKSSEQFF